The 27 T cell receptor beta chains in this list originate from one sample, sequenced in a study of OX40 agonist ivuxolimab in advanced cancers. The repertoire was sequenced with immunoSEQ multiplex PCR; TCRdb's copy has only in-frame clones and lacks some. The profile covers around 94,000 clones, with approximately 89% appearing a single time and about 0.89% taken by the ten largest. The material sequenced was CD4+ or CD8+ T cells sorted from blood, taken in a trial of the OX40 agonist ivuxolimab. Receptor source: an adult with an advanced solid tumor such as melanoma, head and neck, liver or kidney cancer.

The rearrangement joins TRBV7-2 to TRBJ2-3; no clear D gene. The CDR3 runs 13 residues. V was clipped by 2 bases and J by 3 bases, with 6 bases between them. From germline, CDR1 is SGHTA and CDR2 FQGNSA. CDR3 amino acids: CASSLTGTDTQYF. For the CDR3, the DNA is TGTGCCAGCAGCTTAACCGGGACAGATACGCAGTATTTT.

The CDR3 DNA sequence: TGTGCCAGCAGCTGGATCTCTAGCGCCTACGAGCAGTACTTC. Amino acid sequence: CASSWISSAYEQYF. The J gene is TRBJ2-7, the V gene TRBV5-6, with a tentative D call TRBD2 (6 bases). Germline V gene sequence: CDR1 SGHDT, CDR2 YYEEEE. Trimming left V 3 bases short and J 2 bases short, with 12 bases between. The CDR3 is made up of 14 amino acids.

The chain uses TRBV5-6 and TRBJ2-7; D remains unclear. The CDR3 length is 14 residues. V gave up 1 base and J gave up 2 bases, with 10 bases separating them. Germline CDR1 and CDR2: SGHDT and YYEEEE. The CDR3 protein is CASSLRAGTYEQYF. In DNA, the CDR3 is TGTGCCAGCAGCTTGCGGGCCGGCACCTACGAGCAGTACTTC.

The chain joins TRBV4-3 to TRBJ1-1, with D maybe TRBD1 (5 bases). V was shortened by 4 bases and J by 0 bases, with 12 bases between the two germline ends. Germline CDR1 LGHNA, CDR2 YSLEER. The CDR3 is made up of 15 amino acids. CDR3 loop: CASSLRGGMNTEAFF. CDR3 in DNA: TGCGCCAGCAGCCTCCGGGGGGGGATGAACACTGAAGCTTTCTTT.

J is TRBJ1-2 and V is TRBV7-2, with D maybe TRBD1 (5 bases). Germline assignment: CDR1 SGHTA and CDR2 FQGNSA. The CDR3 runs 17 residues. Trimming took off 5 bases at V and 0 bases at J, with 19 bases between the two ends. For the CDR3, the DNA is TGTGCCAGCAGCCCAGGGTCAGGGTTAAGGCCTAACTATGGCTACACCTTC. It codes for CASSPGSGLRPNYGYTF. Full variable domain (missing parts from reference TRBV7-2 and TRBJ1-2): GAGVSQSPSNKVTEKGKDVELRCDPISGHTALYWYRQSLGQGLEFLIYFQGNSAPDKSGLPSDRFSAERTGGSVSTLTIQRTQQEDSAVYLCASSPGSGLRPNYGYTFGSGTRLTVV.

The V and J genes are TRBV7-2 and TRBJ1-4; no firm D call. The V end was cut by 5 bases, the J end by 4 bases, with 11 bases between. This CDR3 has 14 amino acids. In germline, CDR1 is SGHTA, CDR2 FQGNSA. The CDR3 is CASSPKTNNEKLFF. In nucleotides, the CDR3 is TGTGCCAGCAGCCCCAAGACCAATAATGAAAAACTGTTTTTT.

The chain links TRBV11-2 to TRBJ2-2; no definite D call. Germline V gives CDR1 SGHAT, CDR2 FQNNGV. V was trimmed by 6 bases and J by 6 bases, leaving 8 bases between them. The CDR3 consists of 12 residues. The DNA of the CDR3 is TGTGCCAGCAGGTCTCACGCCGGGGAGCTGTTTTTT. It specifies CASRSHAGELFF.

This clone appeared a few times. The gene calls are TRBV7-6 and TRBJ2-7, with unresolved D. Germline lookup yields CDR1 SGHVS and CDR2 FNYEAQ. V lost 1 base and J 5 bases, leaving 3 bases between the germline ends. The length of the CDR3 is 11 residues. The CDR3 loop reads CASSLDNEQYF. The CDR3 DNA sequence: TGTGCCAGCAGCTTAGATAACGAGCAGTACTTC.

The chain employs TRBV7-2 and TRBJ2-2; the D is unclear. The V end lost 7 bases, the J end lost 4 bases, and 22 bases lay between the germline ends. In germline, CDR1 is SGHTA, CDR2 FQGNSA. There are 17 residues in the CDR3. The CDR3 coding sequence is TGTGCCAGCATGGTAGAAACGGCAGGAATCACCACCGGGGAGCTGTTTTTT. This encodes CASMVETAGITTGELFF.

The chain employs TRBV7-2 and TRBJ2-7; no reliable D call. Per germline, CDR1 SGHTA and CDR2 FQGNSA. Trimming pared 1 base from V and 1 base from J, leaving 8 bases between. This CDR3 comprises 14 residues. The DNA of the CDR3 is TGTGCCAGCAGCTTAGGGGTAGGATCCTACGAGCAGTACTTC. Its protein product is CASSLGVGSYEQYF.

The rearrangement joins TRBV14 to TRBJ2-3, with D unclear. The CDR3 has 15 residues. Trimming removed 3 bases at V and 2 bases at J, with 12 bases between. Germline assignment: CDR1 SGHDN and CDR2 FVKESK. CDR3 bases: TGTGCCAGCAGCCATTCGACTCTCTTCACAGATACGCAGTATTTT. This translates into CASSHSTLFTDTQYF.

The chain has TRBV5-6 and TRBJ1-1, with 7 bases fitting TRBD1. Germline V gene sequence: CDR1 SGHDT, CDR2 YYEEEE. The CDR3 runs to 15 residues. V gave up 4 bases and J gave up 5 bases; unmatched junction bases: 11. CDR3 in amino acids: CASSPRAGGSTEAFF. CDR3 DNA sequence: TGTGCCAGCAGCCCCCGGGCAGGGGGATCGACTGAAGCTTTCTTT.

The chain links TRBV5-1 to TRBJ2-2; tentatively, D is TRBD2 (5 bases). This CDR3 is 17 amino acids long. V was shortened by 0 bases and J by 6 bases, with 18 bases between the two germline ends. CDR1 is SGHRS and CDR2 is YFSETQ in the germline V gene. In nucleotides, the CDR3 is TGCGCCAGCAGCTTGGCCATGGCGCTAGCCCCTCCCGGGGAGCTGTTTTTT. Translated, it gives CASSLAMALAPPGELFF.

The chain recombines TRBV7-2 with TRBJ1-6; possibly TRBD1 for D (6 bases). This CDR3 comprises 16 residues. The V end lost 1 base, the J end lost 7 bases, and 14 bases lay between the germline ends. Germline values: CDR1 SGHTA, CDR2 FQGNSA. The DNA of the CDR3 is TGTGCCAGCAGCTTAGATACAGGGCAGGGCAATTCACCCCTCCACTTT. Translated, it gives CASSLDTGQGNSPLHF. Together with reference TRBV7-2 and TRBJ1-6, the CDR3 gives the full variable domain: GAGVSQSPSNKVTEKGKDVELRCDPISGHTALYWYRQSLGQGLEFLIYFQGNSAPDKSGLPSDRFSAERTGGSVSTLTIQRTQQEDSAVYLCASSLDTGQGNSPLHFGNGTRLTVT.

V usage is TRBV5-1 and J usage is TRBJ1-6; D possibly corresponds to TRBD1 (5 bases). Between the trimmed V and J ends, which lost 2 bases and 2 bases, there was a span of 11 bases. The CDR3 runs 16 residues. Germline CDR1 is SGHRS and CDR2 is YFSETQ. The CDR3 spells CASSLGARTYNSPLHF. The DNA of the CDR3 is TGCGCCAGCAGCTTAGGGGCGAGGACCTATAATTCACCCCTCCACTTT.

CDR3 DNA: TGTGCCAGCAGTGTCCAAGCGGGAGCTGGCTACGAGCAGTACTTC. It encodes CASSVQAGAGYEQYF. This rearrangement joins TRBV2 to TRBJ2-7; 8 bases are shared with TRBD2. V lost 4 bases and J lost 3; bases outside the gene matches: 8. CDR3 size: 15 residues. Germline CDR1 reads SNHLY; CDR2 reads FYNNEI.

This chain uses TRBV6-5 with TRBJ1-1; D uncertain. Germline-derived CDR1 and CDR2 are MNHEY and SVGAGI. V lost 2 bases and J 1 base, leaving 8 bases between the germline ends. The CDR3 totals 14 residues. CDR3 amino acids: CASSYRSPNTEAFF. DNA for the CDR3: TGTGCCAGCAGTTACAGGAGTCCGAACACTGAAGCTTTCTTT.

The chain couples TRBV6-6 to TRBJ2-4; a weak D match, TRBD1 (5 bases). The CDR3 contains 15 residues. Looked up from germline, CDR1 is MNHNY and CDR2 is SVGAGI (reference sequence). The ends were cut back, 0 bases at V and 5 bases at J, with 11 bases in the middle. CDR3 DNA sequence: TGTGCCAGCAGTTACTCGGTCACAGGTCAAAACATTCAGTACTTC. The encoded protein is CASSYSVTGQNIQYF.

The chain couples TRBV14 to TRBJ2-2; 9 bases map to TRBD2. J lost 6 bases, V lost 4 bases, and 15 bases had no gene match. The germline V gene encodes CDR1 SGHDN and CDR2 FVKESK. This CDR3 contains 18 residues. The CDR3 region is CASSPPGGSGSPPGELFF. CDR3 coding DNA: TGTGCCAGCAGCCCGCCGGGTGGTAGCGGGAGCCCCCCCGGGGAGCTGTTTTTT.

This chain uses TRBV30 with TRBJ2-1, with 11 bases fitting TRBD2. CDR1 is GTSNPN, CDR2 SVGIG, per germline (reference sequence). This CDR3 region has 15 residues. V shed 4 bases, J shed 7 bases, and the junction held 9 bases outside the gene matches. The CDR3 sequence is CAWIEGLAGGNEQFF. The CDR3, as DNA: TGTGCCTGGATCGAGGGGCTAGCGGGAGGTAATGAGCAGTTCTTC.

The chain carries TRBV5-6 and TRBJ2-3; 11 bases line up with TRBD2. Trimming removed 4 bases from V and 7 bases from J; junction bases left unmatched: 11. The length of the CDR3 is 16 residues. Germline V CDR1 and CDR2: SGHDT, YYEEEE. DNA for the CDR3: TGTGCCAGCAGCATATATCTAGCGGGAGGTGGGAATACGCAGTATTTT. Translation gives CASSIYLAGGGNTQYF.

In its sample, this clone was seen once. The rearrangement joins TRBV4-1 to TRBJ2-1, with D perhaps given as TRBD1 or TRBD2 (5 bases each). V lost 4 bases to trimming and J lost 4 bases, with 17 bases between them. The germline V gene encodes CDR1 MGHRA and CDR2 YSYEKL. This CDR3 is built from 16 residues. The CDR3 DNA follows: TGCGCCAGCAGCCGAGGTACCGGGGCAGCTTACAATGAGCAGTTCTTC. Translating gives CASSRGTGAAYNEQFF.

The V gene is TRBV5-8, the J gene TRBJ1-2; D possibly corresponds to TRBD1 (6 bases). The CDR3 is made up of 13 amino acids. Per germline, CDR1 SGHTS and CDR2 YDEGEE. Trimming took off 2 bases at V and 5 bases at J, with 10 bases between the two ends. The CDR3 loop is CASSLGQLYGYTF. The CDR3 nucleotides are TGTGCCAGCAGCTTAGGACAGTTATATGGCTACACCTTC.

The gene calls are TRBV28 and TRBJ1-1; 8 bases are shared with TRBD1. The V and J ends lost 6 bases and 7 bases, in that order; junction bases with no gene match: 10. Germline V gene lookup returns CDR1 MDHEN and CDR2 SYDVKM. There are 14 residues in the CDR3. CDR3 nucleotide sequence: TGTGCCAGCAGCCCAGTGGACAGGGTCAATGAAGCTTTCTTT. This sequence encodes CASSPVDRVNEAFF.

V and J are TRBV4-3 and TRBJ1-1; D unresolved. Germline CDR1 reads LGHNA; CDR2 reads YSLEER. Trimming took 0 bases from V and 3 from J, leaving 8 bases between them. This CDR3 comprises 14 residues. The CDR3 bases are TGCGCCAGCAGCCAAGATGTCAGACACACTGAAGCTTTCTTT. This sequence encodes CASSQDVRHTEAFF.

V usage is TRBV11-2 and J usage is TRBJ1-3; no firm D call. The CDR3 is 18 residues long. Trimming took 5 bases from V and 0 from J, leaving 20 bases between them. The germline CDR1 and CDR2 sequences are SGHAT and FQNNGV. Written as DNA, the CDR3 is TGTGCCAGCAGCCCATGGGCGTTCCGAAAAATCTCTGGAAACACCATATATTTT. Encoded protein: CASSPWAFRKISGNTIYF.

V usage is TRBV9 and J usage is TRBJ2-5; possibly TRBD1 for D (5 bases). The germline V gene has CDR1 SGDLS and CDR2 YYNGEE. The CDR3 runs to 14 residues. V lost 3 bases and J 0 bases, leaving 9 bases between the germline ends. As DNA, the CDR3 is TGTGCCAGCAGCGGAACAGGTTACCAAGAGACCCAGTACTTC. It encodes CASSGTGYQETQYF.